This TCR beta chain was sequenced in a study of tumor-infiltrating lymphocytes in localized non-small cell lung cancer. Assay: immunoSEQ multiplex PCR; the TCRdb copy retains only in-frame clones and omits some. The sample contains some 15,000 clones, 69% of which appear only once. This clone showed up just once. The V segment lost 3 bases and the J segment 12 bases; nucleotides outside the gene matches: 12. The CDR3 has 14 residues. Germline loops: CDR1 SEHNR, CDR2 FQNEAQ (reference sequence). Sequencing was performed on lung tumor tissue. This clonotype was sampled from a human donor with non-small cell lung cancer. The chain couples TRBV7-9 to TRBJ2-7, with TRBD1 matching over 9 bases. In nucleotides, the CDR3 is TGTGCCAGCAGCTTTCCGTACACAGGGGGCGATCCGTACTTC. As protein: CASSFPYTGGDPYF.